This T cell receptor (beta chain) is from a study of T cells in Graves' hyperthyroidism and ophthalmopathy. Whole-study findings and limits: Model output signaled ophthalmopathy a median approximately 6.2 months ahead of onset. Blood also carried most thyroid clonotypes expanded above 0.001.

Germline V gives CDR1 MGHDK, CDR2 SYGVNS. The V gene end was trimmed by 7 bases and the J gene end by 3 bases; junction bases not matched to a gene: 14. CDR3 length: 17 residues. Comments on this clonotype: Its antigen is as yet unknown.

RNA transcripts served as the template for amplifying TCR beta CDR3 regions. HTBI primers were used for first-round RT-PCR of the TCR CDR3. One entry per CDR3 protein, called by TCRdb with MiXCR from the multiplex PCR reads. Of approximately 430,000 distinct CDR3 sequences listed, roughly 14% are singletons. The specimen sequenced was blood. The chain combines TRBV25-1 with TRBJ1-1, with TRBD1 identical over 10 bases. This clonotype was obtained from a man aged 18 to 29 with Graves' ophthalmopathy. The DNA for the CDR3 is TGTGCCAGCACCGCGACAGGGGGCAAGGTGGAGTACACTGAAGCTTTCTTT. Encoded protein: CASTATGGKVEYTEAFF.